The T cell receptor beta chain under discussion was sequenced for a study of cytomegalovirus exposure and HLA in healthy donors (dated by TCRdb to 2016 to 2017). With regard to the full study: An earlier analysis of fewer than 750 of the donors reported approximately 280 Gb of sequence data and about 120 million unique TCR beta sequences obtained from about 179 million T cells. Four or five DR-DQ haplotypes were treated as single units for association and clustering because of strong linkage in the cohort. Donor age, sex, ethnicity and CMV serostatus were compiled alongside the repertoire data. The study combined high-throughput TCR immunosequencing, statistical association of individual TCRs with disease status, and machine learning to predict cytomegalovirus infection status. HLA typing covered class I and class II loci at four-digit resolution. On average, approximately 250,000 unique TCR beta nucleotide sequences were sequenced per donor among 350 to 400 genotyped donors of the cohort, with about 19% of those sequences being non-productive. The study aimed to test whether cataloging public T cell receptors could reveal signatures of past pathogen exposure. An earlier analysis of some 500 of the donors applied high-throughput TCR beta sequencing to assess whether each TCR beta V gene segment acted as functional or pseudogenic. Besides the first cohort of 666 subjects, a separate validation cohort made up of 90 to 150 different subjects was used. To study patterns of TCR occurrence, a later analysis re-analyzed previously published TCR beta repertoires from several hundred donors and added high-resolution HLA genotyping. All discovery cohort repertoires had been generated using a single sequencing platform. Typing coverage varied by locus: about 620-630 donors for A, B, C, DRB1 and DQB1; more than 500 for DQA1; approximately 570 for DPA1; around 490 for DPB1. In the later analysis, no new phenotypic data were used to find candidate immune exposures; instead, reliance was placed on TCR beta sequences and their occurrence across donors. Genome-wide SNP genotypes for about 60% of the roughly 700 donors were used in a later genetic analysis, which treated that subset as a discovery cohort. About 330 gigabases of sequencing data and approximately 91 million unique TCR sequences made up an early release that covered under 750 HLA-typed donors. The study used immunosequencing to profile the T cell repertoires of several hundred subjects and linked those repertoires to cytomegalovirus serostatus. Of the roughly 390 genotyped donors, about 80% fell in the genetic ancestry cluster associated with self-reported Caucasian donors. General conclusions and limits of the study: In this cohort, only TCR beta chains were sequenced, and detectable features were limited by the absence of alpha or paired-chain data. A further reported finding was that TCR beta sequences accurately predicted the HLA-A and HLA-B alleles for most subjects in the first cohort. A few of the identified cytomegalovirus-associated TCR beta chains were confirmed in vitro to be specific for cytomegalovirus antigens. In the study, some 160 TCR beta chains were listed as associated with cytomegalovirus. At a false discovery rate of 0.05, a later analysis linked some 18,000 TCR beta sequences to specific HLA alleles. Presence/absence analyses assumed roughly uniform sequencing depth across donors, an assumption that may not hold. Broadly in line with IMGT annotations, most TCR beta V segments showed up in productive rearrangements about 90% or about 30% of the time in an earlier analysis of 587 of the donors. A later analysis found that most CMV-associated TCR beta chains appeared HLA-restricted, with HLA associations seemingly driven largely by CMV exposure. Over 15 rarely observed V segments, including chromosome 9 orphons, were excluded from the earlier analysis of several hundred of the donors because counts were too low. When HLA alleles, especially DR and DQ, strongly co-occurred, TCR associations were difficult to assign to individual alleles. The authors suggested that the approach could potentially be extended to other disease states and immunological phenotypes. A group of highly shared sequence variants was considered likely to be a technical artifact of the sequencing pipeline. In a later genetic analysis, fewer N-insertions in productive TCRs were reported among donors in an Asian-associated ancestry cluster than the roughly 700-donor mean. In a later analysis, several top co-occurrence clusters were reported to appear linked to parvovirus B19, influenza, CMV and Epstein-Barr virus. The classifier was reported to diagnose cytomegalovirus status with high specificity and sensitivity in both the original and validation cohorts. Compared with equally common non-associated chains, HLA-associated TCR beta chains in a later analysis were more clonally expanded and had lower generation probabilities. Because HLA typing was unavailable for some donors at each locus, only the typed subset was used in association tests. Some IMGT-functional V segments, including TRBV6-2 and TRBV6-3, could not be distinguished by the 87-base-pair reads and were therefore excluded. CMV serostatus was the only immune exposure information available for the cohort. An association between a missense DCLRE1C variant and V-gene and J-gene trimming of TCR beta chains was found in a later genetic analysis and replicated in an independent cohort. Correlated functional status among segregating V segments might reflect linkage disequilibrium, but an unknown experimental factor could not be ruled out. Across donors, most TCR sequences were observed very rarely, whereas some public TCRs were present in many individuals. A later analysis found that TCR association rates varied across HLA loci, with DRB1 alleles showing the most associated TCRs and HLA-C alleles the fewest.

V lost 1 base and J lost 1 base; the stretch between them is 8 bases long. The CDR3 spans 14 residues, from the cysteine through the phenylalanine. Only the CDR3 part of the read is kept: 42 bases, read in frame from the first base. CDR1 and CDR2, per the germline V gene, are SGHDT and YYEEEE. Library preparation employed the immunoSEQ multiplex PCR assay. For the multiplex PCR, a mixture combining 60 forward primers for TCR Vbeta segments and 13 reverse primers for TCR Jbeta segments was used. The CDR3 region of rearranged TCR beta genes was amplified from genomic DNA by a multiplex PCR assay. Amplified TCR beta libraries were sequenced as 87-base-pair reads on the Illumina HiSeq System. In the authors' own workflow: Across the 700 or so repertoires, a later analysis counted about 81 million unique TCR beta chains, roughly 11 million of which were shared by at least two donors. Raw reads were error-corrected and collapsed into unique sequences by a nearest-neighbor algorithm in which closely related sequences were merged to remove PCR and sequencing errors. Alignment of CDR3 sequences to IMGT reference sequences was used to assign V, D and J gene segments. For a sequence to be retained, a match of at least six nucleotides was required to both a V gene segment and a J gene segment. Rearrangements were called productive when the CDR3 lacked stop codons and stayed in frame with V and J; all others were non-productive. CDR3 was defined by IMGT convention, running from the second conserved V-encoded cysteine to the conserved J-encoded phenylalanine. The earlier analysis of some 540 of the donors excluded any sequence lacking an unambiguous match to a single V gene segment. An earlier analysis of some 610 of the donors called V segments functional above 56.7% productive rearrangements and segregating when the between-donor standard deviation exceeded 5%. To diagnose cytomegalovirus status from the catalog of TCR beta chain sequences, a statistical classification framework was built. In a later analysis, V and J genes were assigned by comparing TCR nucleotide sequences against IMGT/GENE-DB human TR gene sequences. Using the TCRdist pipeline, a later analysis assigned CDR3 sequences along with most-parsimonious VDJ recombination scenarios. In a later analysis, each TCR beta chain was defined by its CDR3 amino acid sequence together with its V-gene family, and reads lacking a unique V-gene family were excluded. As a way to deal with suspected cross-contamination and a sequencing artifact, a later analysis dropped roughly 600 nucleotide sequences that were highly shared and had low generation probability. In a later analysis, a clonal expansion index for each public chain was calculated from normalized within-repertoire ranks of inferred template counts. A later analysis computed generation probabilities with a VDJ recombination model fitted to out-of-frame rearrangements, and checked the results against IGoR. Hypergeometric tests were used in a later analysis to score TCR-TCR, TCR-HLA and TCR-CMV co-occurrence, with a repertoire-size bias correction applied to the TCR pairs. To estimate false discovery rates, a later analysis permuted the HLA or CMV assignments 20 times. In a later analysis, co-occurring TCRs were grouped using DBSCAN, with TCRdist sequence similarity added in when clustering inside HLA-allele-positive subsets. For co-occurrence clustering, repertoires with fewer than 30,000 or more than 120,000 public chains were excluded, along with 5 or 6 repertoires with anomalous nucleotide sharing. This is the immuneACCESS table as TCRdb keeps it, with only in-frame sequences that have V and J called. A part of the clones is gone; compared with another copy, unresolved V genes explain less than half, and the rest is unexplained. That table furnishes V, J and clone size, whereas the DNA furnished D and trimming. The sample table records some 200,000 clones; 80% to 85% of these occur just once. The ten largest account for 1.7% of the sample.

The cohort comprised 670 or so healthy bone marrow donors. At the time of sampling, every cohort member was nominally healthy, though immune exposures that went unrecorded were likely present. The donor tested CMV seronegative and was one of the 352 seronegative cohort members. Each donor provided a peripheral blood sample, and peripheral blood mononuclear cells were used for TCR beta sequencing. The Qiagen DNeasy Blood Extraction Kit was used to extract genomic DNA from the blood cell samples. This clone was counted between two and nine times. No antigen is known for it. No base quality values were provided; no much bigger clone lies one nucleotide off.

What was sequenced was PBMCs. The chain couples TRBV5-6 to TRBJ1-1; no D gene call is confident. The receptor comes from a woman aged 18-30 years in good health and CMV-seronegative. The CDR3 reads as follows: CASSLIPGNTEAFF. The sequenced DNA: TGTGCCAGCAGCTTGATCCCAGGGAACACTGAAGCTTTCTTT. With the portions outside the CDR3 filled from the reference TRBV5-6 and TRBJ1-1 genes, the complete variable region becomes DAGVTQSPTHLIKTRGQQVTLRCSPKSGHDTVSWYQQALGQGPQFIFQYYEEEERQRGNFPDRFSGHQFPNYSSELNVNALLLGDSALYLCASSLIPGNTEAFFGQGTRLTVV.